These T cell receptor beta chains were read from a single sample in a study of response to subunit inactivated influenza vaccine. TCRdb reprocessed the RT-PCR reads with MiXCR, giving one entry per CDR3 protein. The top ten hold roughly 11% of the sample, which has 550,000 to 800,000 distinct CDR3 sequences, around 14% seen once. The sequencing used PBMCs from blood, collected approximately 13 days after vaccination. The receptors were gathered from a man aged 50 to 60 who received an inactivated influenza vaccine. Both conserved end residues are part of each CDR3. D genes are given only for firm matches. Only some rows state a clone size, as once, few, many or a class for expanded clones.

J gene: TRBJ2-2
D gene: -
clone size: -
V gene: TRBV5-5
CDR3 DNA: TGTGCCAGCAGCTTGGTTTCGGGGAGGAACACCGGGGAGCTGTTTTTT
CDR3 protein: CASSLVSGRNTGELFF

J gene: TRBJ2-1
D gene: TRBD1
clone size: many
V gene: TRBV29-1
CDR3 DNA: TGCAGCGTCCGACAGGGGTGGAATGAGCAGTTCTTC
CDR3 protein: CSVRQGWNEQFF

J gene: TRBJ1-1
D gene: -
clone size: -
V gene: TRBV3-1
CDR3 DNA: TGTGCCAGCAGCCAGATGGGGAAAAGCACTGAAGCTTTCTTT
CDR3 protein: CASSQMGKSTEAFF

J gene: TRBJ1-3
D gene: TRBD1
clone size: many
V gene: TRBV6-5
CDR3 DNA: TGTGCCAGCAGTTACTCTTTGACAGGGACTGGAAACACCATATATTTT
CDR3 protein: CASSYSLTGTGNTIYF

J gene: TRBJ2-2
D gene: -
clone size: few
V gene: TRBV6-1
CDR3 DNA: TGTGCCAGCAGGACCAACCTACAGAGCGGCACCGGGGAGCTGTTTTTT
CDR3 protein: CASRTNLQSGTGELFF

J gene: TRBJ2-1
D gene: -
clone size: few
V gene: TRBV7-9
CDR3 DNA: TGTGCCAGCAGCTTAACCCCCAATGAGCAGTTCTTC
CDR3 protein: CASSLTPNEQFF

J gene: TRBJ2-7
D gene: TRBD1
clone size: -
V gene: TRBV6-5
CDR3 DNA: TGTGCCAGCAGTTACGGGGGGACAGGGCTGGAGCAGTACTTC
CDR3 protein: CASSYGGTGLEQYF

J gene: TRBJ2-1
D gene: -
clone size: -
V gene: TRBV4-3
CDR3 DNA: TGCGCCAGCAGCCAAGAGAGGCGGGACGCCCGGAGTTTC
CDR3 protein: CASSQERRDARSF

J gene: TRBJ1-3
D gene: -
clone size: once
V gene: TRBV12-3/TRBV12-4
CDR3 DNA: TGTGCCAGCAGTGACACCGTATCTGTTTCGGGGCACTCTGGAAACACCATATATTTT
CDR3 protein: CASSDTVSVSGHSGNTIYF

J gene: TRBJ2-6
D gene: -
clone size: -
V gene: TRBV30
CDR3 DNA: TGTGCCTGGAGACGGTCATTCTCTGGGGCCAACGTCCTGACTTTC
CDR3 protein: CAWRRSFSGANVLTF